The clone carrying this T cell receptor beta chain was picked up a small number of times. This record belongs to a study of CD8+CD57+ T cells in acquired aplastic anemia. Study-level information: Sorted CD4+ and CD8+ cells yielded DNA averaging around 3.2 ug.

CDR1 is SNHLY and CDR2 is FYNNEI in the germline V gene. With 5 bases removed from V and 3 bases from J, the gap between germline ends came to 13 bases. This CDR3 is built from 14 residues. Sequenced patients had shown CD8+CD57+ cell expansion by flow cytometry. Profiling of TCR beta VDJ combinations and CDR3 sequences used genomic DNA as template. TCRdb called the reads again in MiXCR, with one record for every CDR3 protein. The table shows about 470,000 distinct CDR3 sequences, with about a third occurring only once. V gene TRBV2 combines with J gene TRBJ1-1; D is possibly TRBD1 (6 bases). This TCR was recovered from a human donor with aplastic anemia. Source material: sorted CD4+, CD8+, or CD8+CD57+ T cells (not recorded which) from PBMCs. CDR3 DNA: TGTGCCAGCAGTACAGGGAGAGGGGACACTGAAGCTTTCTTT. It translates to CASSTGRGDTEAFF. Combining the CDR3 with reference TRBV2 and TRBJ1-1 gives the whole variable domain EPEVTQTPSHQVTQMGQEVILRCVPISNHLYFYWYRQILGQKVEFLVSFYNNEISEKSEIFDDQFSVERPDGSNFTLKIRSTKLEDSAMYFCASSTGRGDTEAFFGQGTRLTVV.